This T cell receptor beta chain was sequenced during a study of blood T cell repertoires in COVID-19. Some clones are missing from TCRdb's copy, which holds only in-frame ones; the method was immunoSEQ multiplex PCR. The sample holds 280,000 or so clones, approximately 91% seen once. Trimming cost V 0 bases and J 3 bases; bases outside gene matches: 12. The length of the CDR3 is 18 residues. The germline CDR1 and CDR2 sequences are ENHRY and SYGVKD. The chain links TRBV10-3 to TRBJ2-3; 7 nucleotides align to TRBD1. The receptor was derived from a man younger than 35 with active or convalescent COVID-19. The material sequenced was peripheral blood. The CDR3 region has the DNA TGTGCCATCAGTGAGTCGGTTCAGGGGGTCGGGGTTACAGATACGCAGTATTTT. This gives the protein CAISESVQGVGVTDTQYF.